This T cell receptor (beta chain) was documented in a study of CD8 T cells in ankylosing spondylitis. Study results and limitations: Characteristic of ankylosing spondylitis blood, it appeared, was a TCR beta motif comprising several highly homologous variants. Reported data indicate significant enrichment of disease-linked clones within matched ankylosing spondylitis synovial fluid. Earlier work had already found some motif variants in reactive arthritis synovial fluid and blood.

Using quantitative 5'-RACE with molecular barcodes, the authors made TCR beta libraries. TCRdb passed the 5' RACE reads through MiXCR, listing each CDR3 protein once. The table has roughly 700,000 distinct CDR3 sequences, 15% to 20% seen once. This clonotype has only a few counts. The target antigen is unknown. The sample was blood, either unsorted or a sorted T cell fraction (not recorded which). This TCR came from a male donor with ankylosing spondylitis.

CDR3 bases: TGTGCCAGCAGTGAGCACAACAGGATCCGAAGGTCACCCCTCCACTTT. Its translation: CASSEHNRIRRSPLHF. The V call is TRBV25-1, the J call TRBJ1-6, with D maybe TRBD1 (5 bases). The CDR3 sequence is 16 residues long. The germline V and J ends were trimmed by 3 bases and 10 bases, with 19 bases remaining between them. Per germline, CDR1 MGHDK and CDR2 SYGVNS. Drawing the rest from reference TRBV25-1 and TRBJ1-6, the complete variable domain is EADIYQTPRYLVIGTGKKITLECSQTMGHDKMYWYQQDPGMELHLIHYSYGVNSTEKGDLSSESTVSRIRTEHFPLTLESARPSHTSQYLCASSEHNRIRRSPLHFGNGTRLTVT.